The entry that follows covers one TCR beta chain sequence. Its antigen is not known. The sample comes from a study of T cell repertoires in cytomegalovirus infection. Germline CDR1 and CDR2: SGHTA and FQGNSA. V lost 5 bases and J 9 bases, leaving 20 bases between the germline ends. The CDR3 contains 15 residues. TCRdb itself ran the reads through MiXCR, one entry per CDR3 protein. This table holds roughly 180,000 distinct CDR3 sequences, 20% to 25% found once. The rearrangement links TRBV7-2 to TRBJ1-5; D remains ambiguous. Sample: CD8+ T cells from cultured PBMCs, taken from culture after CMV antigen stimulation. This receptor was obtained from a human donor in good health (CMV status not recorded). Some clones in this sample may be carry-over from other donors' samples. In nucleotides, the CDR3 is TGTGCCAGCAGCCTTAAATGGACGGTGCGTGGGCCCCAGCATTTT. Amino acid sequence: CASSLKWTVRGPQHF. The full variable domain, rest sourced from reference TRBV7-2 and TRBJ1-5, is GAGVSQSPSNKVTEKGKDVELRCDPISGHTALYWYRQSLGQGLEFLIYFQGNSAPDKSGLPSDRFSAERTGGSVSTLTIQRTQQEDSAVYLCASSLKWTVRGPQHFGDGTRLSIL.